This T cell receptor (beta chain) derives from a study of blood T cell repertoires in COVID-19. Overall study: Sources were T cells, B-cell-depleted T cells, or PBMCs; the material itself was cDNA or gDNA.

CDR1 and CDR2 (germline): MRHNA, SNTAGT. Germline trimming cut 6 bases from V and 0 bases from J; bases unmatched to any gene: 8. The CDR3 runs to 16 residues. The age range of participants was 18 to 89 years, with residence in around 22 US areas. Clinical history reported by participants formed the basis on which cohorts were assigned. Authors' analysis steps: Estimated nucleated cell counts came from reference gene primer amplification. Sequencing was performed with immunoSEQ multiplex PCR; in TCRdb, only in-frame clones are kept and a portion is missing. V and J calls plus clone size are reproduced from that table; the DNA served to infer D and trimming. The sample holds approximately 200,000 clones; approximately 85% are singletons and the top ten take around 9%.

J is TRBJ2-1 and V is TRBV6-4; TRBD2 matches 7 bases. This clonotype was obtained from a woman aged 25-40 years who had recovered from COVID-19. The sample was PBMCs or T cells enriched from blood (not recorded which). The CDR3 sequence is CASSNQRGSSYNEQFF. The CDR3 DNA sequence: TGTGCCAGCAGCAATCAGCGGGGCAGCTCCTACAATGAGCAGTTCTTC.